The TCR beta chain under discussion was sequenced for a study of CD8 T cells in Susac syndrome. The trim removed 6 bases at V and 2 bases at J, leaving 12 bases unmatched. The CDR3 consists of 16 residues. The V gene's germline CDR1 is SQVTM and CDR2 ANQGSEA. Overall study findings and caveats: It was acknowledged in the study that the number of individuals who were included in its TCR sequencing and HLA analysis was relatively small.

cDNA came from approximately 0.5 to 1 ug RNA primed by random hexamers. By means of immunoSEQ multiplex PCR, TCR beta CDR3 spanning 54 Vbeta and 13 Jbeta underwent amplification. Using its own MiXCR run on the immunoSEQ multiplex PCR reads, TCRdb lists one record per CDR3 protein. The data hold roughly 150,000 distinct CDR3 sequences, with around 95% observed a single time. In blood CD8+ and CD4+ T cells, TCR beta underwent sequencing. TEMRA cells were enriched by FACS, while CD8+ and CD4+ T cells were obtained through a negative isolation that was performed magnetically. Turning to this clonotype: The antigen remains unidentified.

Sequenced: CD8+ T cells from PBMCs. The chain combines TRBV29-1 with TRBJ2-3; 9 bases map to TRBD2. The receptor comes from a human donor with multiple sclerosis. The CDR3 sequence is CSVPPGLASPTDTQYF. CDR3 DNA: TGCAGCGTGCCCCCGGGACTAGCCTCCCCCACAGATACGCAGTATTTT.